The 9 T cell receptor beta chains listed next were all sequenced from one sample in a study of T cell repertoires in cytomegalovirus infection. TCRdb processed the reads anew with MiXCR; each CDR3 protein has one entry. This table has a few hundred thousand distinct CDR3 sequences, 15% to 20% appearing once. The source material was PBMCs. The source of these receptors is a human donor in good health (CMV status not recorded). Some clones in this sample may be carry-over from other donors' samples.

The chain links TRBV6-1 to TRBJ1-1, with D unresolved. Germline V gene sequence: CDR1 MNHNS, CDR2 SASEGT. V shed 4 bases and J shed 4 bases, with 4 bases lying between them. The CDR3 is 11 amino acids. CDR3 sequence reads: CASSVATEAFF. The CDR3 DNA reads TGTGCCAGCAGTGTGGCCACTGAAGCTTTCTTT.

V is TRBV19 and J is TRBJ1-5; a weak D match, TRBD1 (6 bases). CDR3 size: 13 residues. V was pared by 9 bases and J by 9 bases, with 18 bases between. CDR1 is LNHDA and CDR2 is SQIVND in the germline V gene (reference sequence). CDR3 loop: CASNQGTGSPQHF. CDR3 coding DNA: TGTGCCAGCAATCAGGGGACGGGGTCGCCCCAGCATTTT.

This chain joins TRBV5-1 and TRBJ1-5; unclear D gene. The V end was cut by 4 bases, the J end by 4 bases, with 9 bases between. CDR3 length: 13 residues. Germline CDR1 is SGHRS and CDR2 is YFSETQ. The CDR3 reads CASSLAENQPQHF. DNA for the CDR3: TGCGCCAGCAGCCTGGCAGAGAATCAGCCCCAGCATTTT.

In its sample, this clonotype was seen many times. J is TRBJ2-7 and V is TRBV7-2, with D maybe TRBD2 (5 bases). Germline V gene lookup returns CDR1 SGHTA and CDR2 FQGNSA. This CDR3 region has 17 residues. Trimming cost V 2 bases and J 4 bases, with 21 bases left between them. In DNA, the CDR3 is TGTGCCAGCAGCTTACAGGTGGGCGGGTCCCTGATATACGAGCAGTACTTC. Translating gives CASSLQVGGSLIYEQYF.

The chain employs TRBV10-3 and TRBJ2-3; 7 nucleotides agree with TRBD1. The CDR3 is 13 amino acids. The V and J ends lost 8 bases and 6 bases, in that order; junction bases with no gene match: 8. Germline V gene lookup returns CDR1 ENHRY and CDR2 SYGVKD. The CDR3 spells CAISGGRGDTQYF. The DNA for the CDR3 is TGTGCCATCTCTGGCGGCAGGGGGGATACGCAGTATTTT.

A few counts support this clonotype. This chain links TRBV18 with TRBJ1-6, with no clear D. There are 16 residues in the CDR3. Germline V gene sequence: CDR1 KGHSH, CDR2 LQKENI. Trimming stripped 2 bases from V and 0 bases from J, with 8 bases between. The CDR3 DNA is TGTGCCAGCTCACCATCTGCGAGCTCCTATAATTCACCCCTCCACTTT. This translates into CASSPSASSYNSPLHF. Full variable domain (missing parts from reference TRBV18 and TRBJ1-6): NAGVMQNPRHLVRRRGQEARLRCSPMKGHSHVYWYRQLPEEGLKFMVYLQKENIIDESGMPKERFSAEFPKEGPSILRIQQVVRGDSAAYFCASSPSASSYNSPLHFGNGTRLTVT.

This clonotype was seen more than once but under ten times. CDR3 sequence: CASSPFAGQSADGYTF. CDR3 sequence (DNA): TGTGCCAGCTCACCCTTTGCCGGACAGTCGGCGGATGGCTACACCTTC. The rearrangement joins TRBV18 to TRBJ1-2; the D gene is possibly TRBD1 (6 bases). CDR3 length: 16 amino acids. V lost 3 bases, J lost 6 bases, and 20 bases lay in between. Germline CDR1 is KGHSH and CDR2 is LQKENI. Full variable domain (outside the CDR3, taken from reference TRBV18 and TRBJ1-2): NAGVMQNPRHLVRRRGQEARLRCSPMKGHSHVYWYRQLPEEGLKFMVYLQKENIIDESGMPKERFSAEFPKEGPSILRIQQVVRGDSAAYFCASSPFAGQSADGYTFGSGTRLTVV.

There are many counts of this clonotype. J is TRBJ2-5 and V is TRBV4-1; 8 bases agree with TRBD2. The CDR3 totals 16 residues. V was pared by 0 bases and J by 6 bases, with 9 bases of the junction left unmatched. Germline V lookup: CDR1 MGHRA, CDR2 YSYEKL. The CDR3 sequence is CASSQERTGGLKTQYF. The CDR3 DNA sequence: TGCGCCAGCAGCCAAGAGAGGACGGGGGGGCTGAAGACCCAGTACTTC.

The rearrangement uses TRBV19 and TRBJ2-3; D is uncertain. V was clipped by 6 bases and J by 6 bases, with 25 bases between them. The germline gives CDR1 LNHDA, CDR2 SQIVND (reference sequence). The CDR3 is made up of 17 amino acids. DNA for the CDR3: TGTGCCAGTAGGGCGCTCCTTCGTCCGATCGATCATGATACGCAGTATTTT. It codes for CASRALLRPIDHDTQYF. The variable domain in full, with the rest retrieved from reference TRBV19 and TRBJ2-3, is DGGITQSPKYLFRKEGQNVTLSCEQNLNHDAMYWYRQDPGQGLRLIYYSQIVNDFQKGDIAEGYSVSREKKESFPLTVTSAQKNPTAFYLCASRALLRPIDHDTQYFGPGTRLTVL.